These 9 T cell receptor beta chains came from one sample sequenced in a study of breast tumors, draining lymph nodes, adjacent tissues. TCRdb called the multiplex PCR reads again in MiXCR, with one record for every CDR3 protein. The sample gives tens of thousands of distinct CDR3 sequences, about 21% of which show up once; approximately 8.2% is in the top ten. The sequencing sample was made of breast tumor tissue. These receptors originate from a female donor with breast cancer. Some clones in this sample may be carry-over from other donors' samples.

The table lists this clonotype with many counts. V and J are TRBV20-1 and TRBJ2-7, with 7 bases fitting TRBD1. The CDR3 runs to 15 residues. Germline V lookup: CDR1 DFQATT, CDR2 SNEGSKA (reference sequence). V was clipped by 2 bases and J by 3 bases; unmatched bases: 10. Written as DNA, the CDR3 is TGCAGTGCTAGAACACGACAGGGAAAGGGCTACGAGCAGTACTTC. It encodes CSARTRQGKGYEQYF.

This clonotype has a count of ten or more. The chain uses TRBV7-3 and TRBJ2-1; 10 positions match TRBD2. V lost 2 bases to trimming and J lost 7 bases; unmatched junction nucleotides: 5. The germline CDR1 and CDR2 sequences are SGHTA and FQGTGA. The CDR3 runs 15 residues. Here the CDR3 reads CASSLSSGSPNEQFF. CDR3 coding DNA: TGTGCCAGCAGCTTATCTAGCGGGAGTCCGAATGAGCAGTTCTTC.

This clonotype was seen a few times. The chain is built from TRBV7-8 and TRBJ2-3; D gene ambiguous. The CDR3 is 13 residues long. The ends were cut back, 5 bases at V and 4 bases at J, with 10 bases in the middle. Germline assignment: CDR1 SGHVS and CDR2 FQNEAQ. CDR3 DNA: TGTGCCAGCAGCCATCGGTCCGCAGATACGCAGTATTTT. This sequence encodes CASSHRSADTQYF.

This clonotype showed up many times. The chain employs TRBV29-1 and TRBJ1-3, with D maybe TRBD1 (6 bases). CDR1 is SQVTM and CDR2 is ANQGSEA in the germline V gene. Trimming took 7 bases from V and 2 from J, leaving 12 bases between them. The CDR3 spans 13 residues. As DNA, the CDR3 is TGCAGCGACGCGGACAGAGCTGGAAACACCATATATTTT. Protein sequence: CSDADRAGNTIYF.

This clonotype was seen more than once but under ten times. A single base separates this from a much larger clone, so it may be a read error. This chain connects TRBV24-1 to TRBJ1-2, with D possibly matching TRBD1 (5 bases). The CDR3 is made up of 11 amino acids. Trimming left V 9 bases short and J 7 bases short, with 11 bases between. Germline V gene sequence: CDR1 KGHDR, CDR2 SFDVKD. The CDR3 DNA follows: TGTGCCACCTCTGGGGGGTGTGGCTACACCTTC. This sequence encodes CATSGGCGYTF.

This clonotype showed up just a few times. The chain is built from TRBV28 and TRBJ1-5; TRBD1 is a possible D gene (5 bases). Trimming took 6 bases from V and 4 from J, leaving 19 bases between them. This CDR3 comprises 16 residues. Germline V lookup: CDR1 MDHEN, CDR2 SYDVKM. The CDR3 DNA reads TGTGCCAGCAGATACGGGGGGATAGTGGCGAATCAGCCCCAGCATTTT. This translates into CASRYGGIVANQPQHF.

CDR3 residues: CSALTPTGRETQYF. CDR3 sequence (DNA): TGCAGTGCTCTTACACCGACGGGGAGGGAGACCCAGTACTTC. The chain is built from TRBV20-1 and TRBJ2-5; D might be TRBD2 (6 bases). Germline V gives CDR1 DFQATT, CDR2 SNEGSKA (reference sequence). V lost 5 bases, J lost 5 bases, and 18 bases lay in between. The CDR3 is 14 residues long.

Many counts were recorded for this clonotype. This rearrangement joins TRBV3-1 to TRBJ2-1; 10 positions match TRBD2. Looked up from germline, CDR1 is LGHDT and CDR2 is YNNKEL (reference sequence). Germline trimming cut 4 bases from V and 6 bases from J; bases unmatched to any gene: 3. The CDR3 contains 14 residues. CDR3 region: CASSPGTSVNEQFF. DNA for the CDR3: TGTGCCAGCAGCCCAGGGACTAGCGTCAATGAGCAGTTCTTC.

Many counts were recorded for this clonotype. V usage is TRBV5-1 and J usage is TRBJ1-5; weak D call: TRBD1 (6 bases). Trimming left V 0 bases short and J 4 bases short, with 11 bases between. This CDR3 spans 15 amino acids. Germline V gene lookup returns CDR1 SGHRS and CDR2 YFSETQ. CDR3 in DNA: TGCGCCAGCAGCTTGGCGGGGGCAGGGAATCAGCCCCAGCATTTT. Translating gives CASSLAGAGNQPQHF.